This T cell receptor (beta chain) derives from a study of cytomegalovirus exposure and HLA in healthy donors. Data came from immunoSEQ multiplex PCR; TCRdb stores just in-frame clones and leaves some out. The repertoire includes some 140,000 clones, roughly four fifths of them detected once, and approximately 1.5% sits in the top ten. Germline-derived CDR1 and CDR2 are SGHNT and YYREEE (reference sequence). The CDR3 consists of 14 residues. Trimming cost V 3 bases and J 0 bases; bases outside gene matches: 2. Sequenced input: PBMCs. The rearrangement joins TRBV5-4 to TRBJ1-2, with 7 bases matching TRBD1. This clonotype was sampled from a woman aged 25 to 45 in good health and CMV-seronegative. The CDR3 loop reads CASSSQGTNYGYTF. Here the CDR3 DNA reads TGTGCCAGCAGCTCACAGGGGACTAACTATGGCTACACCTTC.